This TCR beta chain was retrieved from a study of shared clonotypes between healthy human individuals. Sequencing was performed with immunoSEQ multiplex PCR; in TCRdb, only in-frame clones are kept and a portion is missing. Of 2,100,000 or so clones listed, almost 96% are singletons. About this clone itself: Other DNA sequences in this sample translate to the same CDR3.

V was trimmed by 2 bases and J by 5 bases, leaving 6 bases between them. This CDR3 has 13 residues. CDR1 and CDR2 (germline): SNHLY, FYNNEI. Sample: naive CD4+ T cells sorted from blood. As for subset: CD45RA+ positively selected. The TCR originated in a man in his late teens or twenties in good health. The V gene is TRBV2, the J gene TRBJ2-2; D may be TRBD2 (5 bases). DNA of the CDR3: TGTGCCAGCAGTGAATCGGGGACCGGGGAGCTGTTTTTT. It codes for CASSESGTGELFF.